This is a list of T cell receptor beta chains from one sample in a study of blood T cell repertoires in COVID-19. This table comes from immunoSEQ multiplex PCR, and its TCRdb copy is limited to in-frame clones, with some not included. Here the sample spans around 500,000 clones, roughly 90% being singletons. Sequenced sample: PBMCs or T cells enriched from blood (not recorded which). The source is a woman aged 40 to 49 who had recovered from COVID-19. Each CDR3 is given with its conserved first and last residue. The order of the fields is CDR3 protein, CDR3 DNA, V gene, clone size, D gene, J gene. D genes are given only for firm matches. Only part of the rows carry a size: once, few, many, or a class if the clone is expanded.

CASLEGLAGNQPQHF | TGTGCCAGCCTTGAAGGGCTGGCGGGCAATCAGCCCCAGCATTTT | TRBV2 | NA | NA | TRBJ1-5
CAWSVTSSYEQYF | TGTGCCTGGAGTGTGACTAGCTCCTACGAGCAGTACTTC | TRBV30 | once | NA | TRBJ2-7
CASIPSGNTGELFF | TGTGCCAGTATCCCTAGCGGGAACACCGGGGAGCTGTTTTTT | TRBV19 | NA | TRBD2 | TRBJ2-2
CASSLREWVGETQYF | TGTGCCAGCAGCCTGCGGGAGTGGGTCGGGGAGACCCAGTACTTC | TRBV7-2 | once | TRBD2 | TRBJ2-5
CASSLRTDSSSYNEQFF | TGTGCCAGCAGTCTAAGGACAGACTCGAGCTCCTACAATGAGCAGTTCTTC | TRBV21-1 | NA | NA | TRBJ2-1
CASSLGTGDYGYTF | TGTGCCAGTAGTCTCGGGACAGGTGACTATGGCTACACCTTC | TRBV19 | NA | TRBD1 | TRBJ1-2
CASSVGTGGNQPQHF | TGTGCCAGTAGTGTTGGGACAGGTGGGAATCAGCCCCAGCATTTT | TRBV19 | NA | TRBD1 | TRBJ1-5
CASKRLAGGPDTQYF | TGCGCCAGCAAACGACTAGCGGGAGGGCCAGATACGCAGTATTTT | TRBV10-2 | NA | TRBD2 | TRBJ2-3
CASSGGSNQPQHF | TGTGCCAGCTCGGGTGGTAGCAATCAGCCCCAGCATTTT | TRBV2 | NA | NA | TRBJ1-5
CASSVRGSTEAFF | TGTGCCAGCAGCGTAAGGGGATCCACTGAAGCTTTCTTT | TRBV9 | NA | NA | TRBJ1-1
CAWSVSGEQYF | TGTGCCTGGAGTGTAAGCGGCGAGCAGTACTTC | TRBV30 | NA | NA | TRBJ2-7
CASSWGLRRLSQETQYF | TGTGCCAGCAGCTGGGGGCTCCGCCGTCTGTCGCAAGAGACCCAGTACTTC | TRBV5-6 | NA | NA | TRBJ2-5
CASSQDPGGYGYTF | TGCGCCAGCAGCCAAGATCCAGGGGGCTATGGCTACACCTTC | TRBV4-3 | NA | TRBD1 | TRBJ1-2
CASSRATSSPFGYTF | TGCGCCAGCAGCCGAGCCACTTCATCCCCGTTCGGCTACACCTTC | TRBV4-3 | NA | NA | TRBJ1-2
CASRGDNSNTGELFF | TGCGCCAGCCGGGGGGACAACTCCAACACCGGGGAGCTGTTTTTT | TRBV10-1 | NA | NA | TRBJ2-2
CASSPSGQPQETQYF | TGTGCCAGCAGCCCCTCGGGACAACCTCAAGAGACCCAGTACTTC | TRBV7-9 | many | NA | TRBJ2-5
CASSDVSRVGYTF | TGTGCCAGCAGCGACGTGTCCAGGGTGGGCTACACCTTC | TRBV5-6 | NA | NA | TRBJ1-2
CASSRERQGAGNIQYF | TGTGCCAGCAGCCGCGAGAGACAGGGGGCGGGAAACATTCAGTACTTC | TRBV7-9 | NA | TRBD1 | TRBJ2-4
CASSKNPWTVTYGYTF | TGTGCCAGCAGTAAAAACCCGTGGACAGTTACTTATGGCTACACCTTC | TRBV27 | NA | NA | TRBJ1-2
CASSLEVRTSGARVRYEQYF | TGTGCCAGCAGTTTAGAAGTTAGGACTAGCGGGGCTCGTGTTAGGTACGAGCAGTACTTC | TRBV28 | NA | TRBD2 | TRBJ2-7
CASSLTGLNSEAFF | TGTGCCAGCAGTTTGACAGGGCTGAACTCTGAAGCTTTCTTT | TRBV2 | once | TRBD1 | TRBJ1-1
CASSEPELSGSGREQFF | TGTGCCAGCAGTGAACCCGAGTTAAGCGGGAGTGGCCGTGAGCAGTTCTTC | TRBV25-1 | NA | TRBD2 | TRBJ2-1
CASSLLGRITTDTQYF | TGTGCCAGCAGTTTATTGGGCCGCATCACTACAGATACGCAGTATTTT | TRBV27 | NA | NA | TRBJ2-3
CASSLDLGGYYNEQFF | TGTGCCAGCAGCTTAGATCTAGGGGGCTACTACAATGAGCAGTTCTTC | TRBV11-3 | NA | TRBD1 | TRBJ2-1
CASSHYRLVLTSSYEQYF | TGTGCCAGCAGTCATTACCGACTAGTACTGACTAGCTCCTACGAGCAGTACTTC | TRBV6-2/TRBV6-3 | NA | NA | TRBJ2-7
CASSSDGRGGYTF | TGTGCCAGCAGCTCAGACGGGAGGGGTGGCTACACCTTC | TRBV7-6 | NA | NA | TRBJ1-2
CASSHLPQRGFSSYNEQFF | TGCGCCAGCAGTCATCTACCTCAGCGGGGGTTCAGCTCCTACAATGAGCAGTTCTTC | TRBV23-1 | NA | TRBD2 | TRBJ2-1
CASRGGQQYTEAFF | TGTGCCAGCAGGGGTGGACAGCAGTACACTGAAGCTTTCTTT | TRBV6-5 | NA | NA | TRBJ1-1
CASSLVAANTGELFF | TGTGCCAGCAGCTTAGTAGCGGCAAACACCGGGGAGCTGTTTTTT | TRBV7-2 | NA | NA | TRBJ2-2
CASTIGLAAGEQYF | TGCGCCAGCACAATCGGACTAGCCGCCGGCGAGCAGTACTTC | TRBV10-2 | NA | TRBD2 | TRBJ2-7
CASSLGGGWETQYF | TGTGCCAGCAGCTTGGGAGGGGGATGGGAGACCCAGTACTTC | TRBV5-6 | NA | NA | TRBJ2-5
CASSTPGRGVTGELFF | TGTGCCAGTAGTACACCCGGGAGGGGTGTCACCGGGGAGCTGTTTTTT | TRBV19 | NA | TRBD2 | TRBJ2-2
CASRTGTSGYEQYF | TGTGCCAGCAGAACCGGGACTAGCGGCTACGAGCAGTACTTC | TRBV27 | NA | TRBD2 | TRBJ2-7